This TCR beta chain was observed in a study of control samples from healthy donors and cancer patients. This CDR3 region has 14 residues. Germline assignment: CDR1 SQVTM and CDR2 ANQGSEA. V was cut by 1 base and J by 6 bases, with 15 bases left in between. Measured with immunoSEQ multiplex PCR; TCRdb has only the in-frame clones, and not every one. This sample has approximately 99,000 clones, with roughly 79% found just once. Sequenced input: blood. The receptor was derived from a man between 18 and 29 years old in good health. This chain joins TRBV29-1 and TRBJ1-2; tentative D call: TRBD1 (6 bases). The CDR3: CSVEGSGTLDGYTF. The CDR3, as DNA: TGCAGCGTTGAAGGGTCCGGGACACTGGATGGCTACACCTTC. The variable domain in full, with the rest retrieved from reference TRBV29-1 and TRBJ1-2, is SAVISQKPSRDICQRGTSLTIQCQVDSQVTMMFWYRQQPGQSLTLIATANQGSEATYESGFVIDKFPISRPNLTFSTLTVSNMSPEDSSIYLCSVEGSGTLDGYTFGSGTRLTVV.